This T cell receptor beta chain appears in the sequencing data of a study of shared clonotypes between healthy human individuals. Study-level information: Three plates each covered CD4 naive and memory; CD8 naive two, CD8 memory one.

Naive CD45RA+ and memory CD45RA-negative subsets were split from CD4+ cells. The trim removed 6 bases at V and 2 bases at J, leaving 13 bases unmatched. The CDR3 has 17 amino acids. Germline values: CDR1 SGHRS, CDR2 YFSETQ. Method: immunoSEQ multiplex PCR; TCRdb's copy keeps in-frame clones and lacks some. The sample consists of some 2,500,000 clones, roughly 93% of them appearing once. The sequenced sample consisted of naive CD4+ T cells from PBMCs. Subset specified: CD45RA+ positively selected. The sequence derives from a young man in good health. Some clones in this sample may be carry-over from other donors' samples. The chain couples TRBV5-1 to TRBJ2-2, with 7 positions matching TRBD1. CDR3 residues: CASTTTPGQYNTGELFF. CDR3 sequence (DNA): TGCGCCAGCACTACTACCCCGGGACAGTATAACACCGGGGAGCTGTTTTTT.